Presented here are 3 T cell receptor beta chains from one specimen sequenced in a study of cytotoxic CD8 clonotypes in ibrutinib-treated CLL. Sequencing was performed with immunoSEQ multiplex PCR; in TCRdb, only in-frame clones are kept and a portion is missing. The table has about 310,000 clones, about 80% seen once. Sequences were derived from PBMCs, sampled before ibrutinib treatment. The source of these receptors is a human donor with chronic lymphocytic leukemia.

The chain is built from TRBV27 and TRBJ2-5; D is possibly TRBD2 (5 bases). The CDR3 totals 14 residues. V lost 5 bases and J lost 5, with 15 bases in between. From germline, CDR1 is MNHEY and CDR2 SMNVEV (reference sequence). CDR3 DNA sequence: TGTGCCAGCAGTCAGCGGACGATGGGGGAGACCCAGTACTTC. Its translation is CASSQRTMGETQYF.

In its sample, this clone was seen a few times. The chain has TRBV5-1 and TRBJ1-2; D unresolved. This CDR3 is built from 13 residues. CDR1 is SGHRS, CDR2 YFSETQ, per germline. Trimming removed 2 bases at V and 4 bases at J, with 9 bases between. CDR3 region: CASSFNLAYGYTF. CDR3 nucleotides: TGCGCCAGCAGCTTTAACCTGGCCTATGGCTACACCTTC.

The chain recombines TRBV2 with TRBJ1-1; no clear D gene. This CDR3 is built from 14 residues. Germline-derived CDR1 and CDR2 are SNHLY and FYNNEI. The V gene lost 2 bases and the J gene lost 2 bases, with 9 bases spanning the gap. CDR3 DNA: TGTGCCAGCAGTGAATATGGGAGTAACACTGAAGCTTTCTTT. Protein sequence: CASSEYGSNTEAFF.